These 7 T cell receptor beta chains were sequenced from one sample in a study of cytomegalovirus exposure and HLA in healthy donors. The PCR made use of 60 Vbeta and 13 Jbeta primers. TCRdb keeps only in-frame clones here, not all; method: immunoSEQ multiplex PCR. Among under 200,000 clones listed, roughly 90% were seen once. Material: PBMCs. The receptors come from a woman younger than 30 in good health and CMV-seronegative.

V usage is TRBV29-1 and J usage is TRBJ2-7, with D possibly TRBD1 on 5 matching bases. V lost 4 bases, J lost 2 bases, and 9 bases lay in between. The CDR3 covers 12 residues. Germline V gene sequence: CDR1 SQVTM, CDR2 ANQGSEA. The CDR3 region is CSVVLGPYEQYF. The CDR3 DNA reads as TGCAGCGTTGTTTTGGGGCCCTACGAGCAGTACTTC.

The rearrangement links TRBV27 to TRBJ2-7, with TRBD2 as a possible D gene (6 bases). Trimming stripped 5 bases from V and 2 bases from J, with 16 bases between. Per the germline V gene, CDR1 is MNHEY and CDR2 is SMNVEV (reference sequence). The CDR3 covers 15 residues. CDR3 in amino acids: CASSVRGTDTYEQYF. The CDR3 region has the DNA TGTGCCAGCAGTGTTCGGGGGACGGACACCTACGAGCAGTACTTC.

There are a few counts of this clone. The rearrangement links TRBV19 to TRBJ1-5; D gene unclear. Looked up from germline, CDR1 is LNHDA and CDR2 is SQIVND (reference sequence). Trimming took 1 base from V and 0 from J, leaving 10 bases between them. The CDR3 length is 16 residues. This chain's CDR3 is CASSIGQSYSNQPQHF. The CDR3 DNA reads TGTGCCAGTAGTATAGGGCAGTCGTATAGCAATCAGCCCCAGCATTTT. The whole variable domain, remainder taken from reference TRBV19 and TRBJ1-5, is DGGITQSPKYLFRKEGQNVTLSCEQNLNHDAMYWYRQDPGQGLRLIYYSQIVNDFQKGDIAEGYSVSREKKESFPLTVTSAQKNPTAFYLCASSIGQSYSNQPQHFGDGTRLSIL.

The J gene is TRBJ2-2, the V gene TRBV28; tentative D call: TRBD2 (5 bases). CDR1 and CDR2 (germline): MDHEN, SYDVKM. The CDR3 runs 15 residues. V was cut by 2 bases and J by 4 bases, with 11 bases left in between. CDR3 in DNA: TGTGCCAGCAGTTTACCCCAGGAGGTCACCGGGGAGCTGTTTTTT. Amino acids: CASSLPQEVTGELFF.

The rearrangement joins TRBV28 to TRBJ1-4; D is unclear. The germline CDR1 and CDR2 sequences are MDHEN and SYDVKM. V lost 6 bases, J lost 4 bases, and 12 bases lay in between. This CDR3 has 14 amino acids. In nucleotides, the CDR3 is TGTGCCAGCAGGACCCCGGGTTTTAATGAAAAACTGTTTTTT. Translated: CASRTPGFNEKLFF.

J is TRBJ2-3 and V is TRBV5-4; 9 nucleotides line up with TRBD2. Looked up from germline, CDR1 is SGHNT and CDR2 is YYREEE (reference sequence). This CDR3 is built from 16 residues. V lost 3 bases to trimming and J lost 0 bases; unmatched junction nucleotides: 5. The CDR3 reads CASSWGGGASTDTQYF. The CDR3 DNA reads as TGTGCCAGCAGCTGGGGCGGGGGGGCCAGCACAGATACGCAGTATTTT.

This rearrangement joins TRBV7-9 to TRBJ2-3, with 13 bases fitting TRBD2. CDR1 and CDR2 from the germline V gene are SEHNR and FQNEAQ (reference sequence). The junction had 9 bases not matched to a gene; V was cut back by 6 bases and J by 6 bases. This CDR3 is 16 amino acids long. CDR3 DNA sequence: TGTGCCAGCAGAACTAGGACTAGCGGGGGCAGGGATACGCAGTATTTT. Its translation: CASRTRTSGGRDTQYF.